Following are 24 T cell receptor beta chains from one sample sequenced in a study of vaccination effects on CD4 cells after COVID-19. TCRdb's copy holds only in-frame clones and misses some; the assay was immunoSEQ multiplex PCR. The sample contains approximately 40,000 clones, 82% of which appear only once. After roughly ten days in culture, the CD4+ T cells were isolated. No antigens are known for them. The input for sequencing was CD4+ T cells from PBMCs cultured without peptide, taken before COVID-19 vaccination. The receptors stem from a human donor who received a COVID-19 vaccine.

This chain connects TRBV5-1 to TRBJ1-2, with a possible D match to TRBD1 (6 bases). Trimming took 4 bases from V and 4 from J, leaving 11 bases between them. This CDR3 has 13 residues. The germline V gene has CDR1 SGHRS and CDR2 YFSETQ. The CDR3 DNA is TGCGCCAGCAGCCTAGACAGGTCCTATGGCTACACCTTC. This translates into CASSLDRSYGYTF.

CDR3 nucleotide sequence: TGTGCCAGCAGTGAACAGGGTGCCTATGGCTACACCTTC. It translates to CASSEQGAYGYTF. The V and J genes are TRBV6-1 and TRBJ1-2, with D possibly TRBD1 on 5 matching bases. V dropped 2 bases and J dropped 4 bases, with 8 bases sitting between them. The germline V gene has CDR1 MNHNS and CDR2 SASEGT. The CDR3 consists of 13 residues.

The CDR3 is CASSFVQGQETQYF. CDR3 coding DNA: TGTGCCAGCAGCTTTGTACAGGGGCAAGAGACCCAGTACTTC. The chain couples TRBV7-6 to TRBJ2-5; 7 bases fit TRBD1. Germline V gene sequence: CDR1 SGHVS, CDR2 FNYEAQ. The CDR3 is made up of 14 amino acids. The V and J ends lost 3 bases and 2 bases, in that order; junction bases with no gene match: 3.

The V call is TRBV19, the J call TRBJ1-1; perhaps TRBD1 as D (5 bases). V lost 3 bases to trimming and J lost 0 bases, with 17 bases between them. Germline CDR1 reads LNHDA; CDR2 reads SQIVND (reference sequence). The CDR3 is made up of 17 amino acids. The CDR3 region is CASSIGLGWGVNTEAFF. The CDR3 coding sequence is TGTGCCAGTAGTATTGGACTCGGTTGGGGGGTGAACACTGAAGCTTTCTTT.

The CDR3 region is CASSGQGLGQPQHF. CDR3 DNA: TGTGCCAGTAGCGGACAGGGTTTGGGTCAGCCCCAGCATTTT. V usage is TRBV19 and J usage is TRBJ1-5; TRBD1 matches at 8 bases. V gave up 6 bases and J gave up 6 bases; unmatched junction bases: 7. The CDR3 extends over 14 amino acids. Germline V gives CDR1 LNHDA, CDR2 SQIVND (reference sequence).

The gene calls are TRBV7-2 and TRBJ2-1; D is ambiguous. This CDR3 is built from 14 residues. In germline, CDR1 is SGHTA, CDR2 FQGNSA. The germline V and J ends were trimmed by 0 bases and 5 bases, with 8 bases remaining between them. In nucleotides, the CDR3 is TGTGCCAGCAGCTTAGCGGTCGCGGACAATGAGCAGTTCTTC. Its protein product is CASSLAVADNEQFF. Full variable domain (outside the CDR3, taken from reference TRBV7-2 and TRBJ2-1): GAGVSQSPSNKVTEKGKDVELRCDPISGHTALYWYRQSLGQGLEFLIYFQGNSAPDKSGLPSDRFSAERTGGSVSTLTIQRTQQEDSAVYLCASSLAVADNEQFFGPGTRLTVL.

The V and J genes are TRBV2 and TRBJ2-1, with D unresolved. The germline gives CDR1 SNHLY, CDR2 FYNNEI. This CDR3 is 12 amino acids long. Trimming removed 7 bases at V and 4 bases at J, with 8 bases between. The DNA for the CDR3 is TGTGCCAGCATAGGTCAGTACAATGAGCAGTTCTTC. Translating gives CASIGQYNEQFF.

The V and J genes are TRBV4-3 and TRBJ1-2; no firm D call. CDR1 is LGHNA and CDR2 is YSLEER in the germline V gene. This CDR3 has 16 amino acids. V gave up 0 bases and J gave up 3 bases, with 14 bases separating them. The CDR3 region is CASSQDSFYEDYGYTF. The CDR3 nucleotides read TGCGCCAGCAGCCAAGATTCCTTTTACGAGGACTATGGCTACACCTTC.

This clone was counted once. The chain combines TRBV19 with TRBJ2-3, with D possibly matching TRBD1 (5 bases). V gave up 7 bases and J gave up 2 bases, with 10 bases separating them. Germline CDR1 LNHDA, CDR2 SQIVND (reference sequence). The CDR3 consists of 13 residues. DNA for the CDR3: TGTGCCAGTAAGCCAGGGATCACAGATACGCAGTATTTT. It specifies CASKPGITDTQYF.

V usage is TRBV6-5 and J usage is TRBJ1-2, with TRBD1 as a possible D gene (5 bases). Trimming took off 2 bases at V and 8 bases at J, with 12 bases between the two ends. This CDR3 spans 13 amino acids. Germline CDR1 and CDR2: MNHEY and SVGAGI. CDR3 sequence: CASSYSRAGGYTF. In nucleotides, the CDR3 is TGTGCCAGCAGTTACAGCAGGGCCGGGGGCTACACCTTC.

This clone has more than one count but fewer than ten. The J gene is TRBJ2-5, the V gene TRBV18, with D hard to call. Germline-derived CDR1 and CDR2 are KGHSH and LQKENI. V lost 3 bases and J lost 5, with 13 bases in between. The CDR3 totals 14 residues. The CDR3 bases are TGTGCCAGCTCACCGAGCAGGTCGATGGAGACCCAGTACTTC. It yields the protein CASSPSRSMETQYF.

The CDR3 region has the DNA TGCGCCAGCAGCGGCCGGGACAGATCTTCTGGAAACACCATATATTTT. Residues: CASSGRDRSSGNTIYF. V gene TRBV5-1 combines with J gene TRBJ1-3; 7 bases agree with TRBD1. The CDR3 sequence is 16 residues long. CDR1 is SGHRS, CDR2 YFSETQ, per germline. V was pared by 4 bases and J by 1 base, with 8 bases of the junction left unmatched.

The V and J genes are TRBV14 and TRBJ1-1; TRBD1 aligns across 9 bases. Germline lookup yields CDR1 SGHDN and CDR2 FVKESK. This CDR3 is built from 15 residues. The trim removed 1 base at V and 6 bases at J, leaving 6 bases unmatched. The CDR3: CASSQVGQGYSEAFF. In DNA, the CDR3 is TGTGCCAGCAGCCAAGTGGGACAGGGATATTCTGAAGCTTTCTTT.

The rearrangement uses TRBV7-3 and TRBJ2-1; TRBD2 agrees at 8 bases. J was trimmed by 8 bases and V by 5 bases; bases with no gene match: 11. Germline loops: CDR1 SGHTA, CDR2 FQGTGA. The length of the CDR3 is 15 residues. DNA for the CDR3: TGTGCCAGCAGCAACACCGGACTAGCAGCGGATGAGCAGTTCTTC. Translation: CASSNTGLAADEQFF. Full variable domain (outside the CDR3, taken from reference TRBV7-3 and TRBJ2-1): GAGVSQTPSNKVTEKGKYVELRCDPISGHTALYWYRQSLGQGPEFLIYFQGTGAADDSGLPNDRFFAVRPEGSVSTLKIQRTERGDSAVYLCASSNTGLAADEQFFGPGTRLTVL.

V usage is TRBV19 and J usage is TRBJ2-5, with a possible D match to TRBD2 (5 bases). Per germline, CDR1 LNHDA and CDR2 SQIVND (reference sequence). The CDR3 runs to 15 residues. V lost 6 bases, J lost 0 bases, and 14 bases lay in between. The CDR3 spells CASRRASQYQETQYF. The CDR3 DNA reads TGTGCCAGTAGGCGGGCCAGTCAGTACCAAGAGACCCAGTACTTC.

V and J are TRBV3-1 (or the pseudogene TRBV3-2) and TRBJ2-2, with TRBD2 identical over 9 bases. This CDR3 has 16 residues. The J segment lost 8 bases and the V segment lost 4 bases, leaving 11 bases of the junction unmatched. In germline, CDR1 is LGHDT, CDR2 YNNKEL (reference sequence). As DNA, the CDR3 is TGTGCCAGCAGCCTCCGCTTAGCGGGGGCGAGTGGGGAGCTGTTTTTT. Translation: CASSLRLAGASGELFF.

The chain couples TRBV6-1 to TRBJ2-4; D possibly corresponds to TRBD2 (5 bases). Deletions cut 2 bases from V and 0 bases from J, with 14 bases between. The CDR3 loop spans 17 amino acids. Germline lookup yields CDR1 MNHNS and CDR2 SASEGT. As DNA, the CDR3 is TGTGCCAGCAGTGAATGGGCTGGAGGAGTAGCCAAAAACATTCAGTACTTC. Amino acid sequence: CASSEWAGGVAKNIQYF.

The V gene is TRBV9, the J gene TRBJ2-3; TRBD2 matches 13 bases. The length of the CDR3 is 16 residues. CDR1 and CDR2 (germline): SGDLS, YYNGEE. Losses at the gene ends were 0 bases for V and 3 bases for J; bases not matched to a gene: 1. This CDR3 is CASSVGLAGGTDTQYF. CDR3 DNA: TGTGCCAGCAGCGTAGGACTAGCGGGGGGAACAGATACGCAGTATTTT.

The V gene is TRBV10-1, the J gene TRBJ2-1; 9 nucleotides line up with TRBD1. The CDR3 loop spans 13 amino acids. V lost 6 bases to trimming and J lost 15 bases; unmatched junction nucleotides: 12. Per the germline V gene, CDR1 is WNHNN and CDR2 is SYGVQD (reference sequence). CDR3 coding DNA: TGCGCCAGCAGCTCGACGGACAGGGGATCACGGTTCTTC. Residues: CASSSTDRGSRFF.

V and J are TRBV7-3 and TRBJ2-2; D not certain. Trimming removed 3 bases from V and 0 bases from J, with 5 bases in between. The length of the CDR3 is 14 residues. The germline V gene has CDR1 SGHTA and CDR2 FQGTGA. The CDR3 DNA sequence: TGTGCCAGCAGCTTGATCGCGAACACCGGGGAGCTGTTTTTT. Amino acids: CASSLIANTGELFF.

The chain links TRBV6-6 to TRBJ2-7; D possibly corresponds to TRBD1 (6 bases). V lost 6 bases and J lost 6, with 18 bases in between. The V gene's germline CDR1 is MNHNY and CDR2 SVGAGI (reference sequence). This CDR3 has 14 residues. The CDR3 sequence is CASRRQQGFGEQYV. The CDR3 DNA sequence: TGTGCCAGCAGGAGGCAACAGGGTTTTGGCGAGCAGTACGTC.

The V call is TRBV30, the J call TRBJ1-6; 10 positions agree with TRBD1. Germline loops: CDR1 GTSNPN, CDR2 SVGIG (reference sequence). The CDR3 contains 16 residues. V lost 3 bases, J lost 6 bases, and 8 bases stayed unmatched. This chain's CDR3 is CAWRTGGISINSPLHF. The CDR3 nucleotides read TGTGCCTGGAGGACAGGGGGCATCTCGATTAATTCACCCCTCCACTTT. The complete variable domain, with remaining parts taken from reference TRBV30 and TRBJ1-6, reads SQTIHQWPATLVQPVGSPLSLECTVEGTSNPNLYWYRQAAGRGLQLLFYSVGIGQISSEVPQNLSASRPQDRQFILSSKKLLLSDSGFYLCAWRTGGISINSPLHFGNGTRLTVT.

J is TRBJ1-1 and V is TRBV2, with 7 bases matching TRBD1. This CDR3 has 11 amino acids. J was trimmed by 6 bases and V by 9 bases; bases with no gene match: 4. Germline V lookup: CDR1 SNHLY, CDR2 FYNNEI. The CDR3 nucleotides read TGTGCCAGTTTGCAGGGGGCTGAAGCTTTCTTT. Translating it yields CASLQGAEAFF. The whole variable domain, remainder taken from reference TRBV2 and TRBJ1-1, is EPEVTQTPSHQVTQMGQEVILRCVPISNHLYFYWYRQILGQKVEFLVSFYNNEISEKSEIFDDQFSVERPDGSNFTLKIRSTKLEDSAMYFCASLQGAEAFFGQGTRLTVV.

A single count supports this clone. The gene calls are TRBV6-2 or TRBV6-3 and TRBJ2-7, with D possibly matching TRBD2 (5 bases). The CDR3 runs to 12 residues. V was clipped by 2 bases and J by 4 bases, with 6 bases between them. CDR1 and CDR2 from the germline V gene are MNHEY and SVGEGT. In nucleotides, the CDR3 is TGTGCCAGCAGTTACGGGAGATACGAGCAGTACGTC. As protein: CASSYGRYEQYV.